This entry features one T cell receptor (beta chain) sequence. The antigen is undetermined. These data are taken from a study of regulatory and conventional T cells in RAG deficiency. Findings of the study overall: Sorted Omenn CD25-high CD127-low cells may not be bona fide Tregs.

The CDR3 totals 14 residues. Germline loops: CDR1 MNHEY, CDR2 SVGAGI. The germline V and J ends were trimmed by 0 bases and 1 base, with 6 bases remaining between them. Measured with immunoSEQ multiplex PCR; TCRdb has only the in-frame clones, and not every one. The data contain 30,000 to 40,000 clones, approximately 90% of them seen just once; the ten biggest clones take up roughly 15%. This sample also belongs to another study, concerning regulatory T cells. That work adds: Primers: 52 TRBV forward and 13 TRBJ reverse. Regulatory T cells showed the strongest V-J pair restriction and V/J gene skewing among patient repertoires.

The receptor comes from a human donor in good health. Sequencing input: CD8+ T cells sorted from blood. This chain uses TRBV6-5 with TRBJ1-1; no clear D. The CDR3 here is CASSYSNRNTEAFF. CDR3 DNA: TGTGCCAGCAGTTACTCGAACAGGAACACTGAAGCTTTCTTT.